The clone carrying this T cell receptor (beta chain) was observed once. The antigen remains unidentified. Profiled with immunoSEQ multiplex PCR; TCRdb holds only in-frame clones, not every one. Of 750,000 to 1,000,000 clones in the sample, over 90% were seen once. The data were obtained in a study of shared clonotypes between healthy human individuals. Selected positively for CCR7 and CD45RO-negative, naive CD8 cells excluded terminally differentiated effector memory CD45RA+ cells. CDR3 size: 15 residues. CDR1 and CDR2 from the germline V gene are KGHSH and LQKENI. V dropped 6 bases and J dropped 4; count of bases not matched to a gene: 7. Study-level points and caveats: Clonotypes shared by all four donors outscored non-shared clonotypes in generation probability.

V is TRBV18 and J is TRBJ2-3; 10 positions agree with TRBD2. This sequence originates from a man aged 30 to 45 in good health. The sequencing input was naive CD8+ T cells sorted from blood. The CDR3 here is CASSMGLAGADTQYF. CDR3 bases: TGTGCCAGCTCGATGGGGCTAGCGGGAGCAGATACGCAGTATTTT.